Following are 19 T cell receptor beta chains from one sample sequenced in a study of blood T cell repertoires in COVID-19. Here immunoSEQ multiplex PCR was the method, and the copy in TCRdb shows in-frame clones only, minus some. The sample lists approximately 300,000 clones; about nine tenths were seen once. Input material: peripheral blood. The receptors were sampled from a woman in her forties or fifties who had recovered from COVID-19.

The V gene is TRBV12-3 or TRBV12-4, the J gene TRBJ2-1; D is perhaps TRBD2 (5 bases). The CDR3 totals 13 residues. Trimming pared 1 base from V and 9 bases from J, leaving 10 bases between. CDR3 nucleotides: TGTGCCAGCAGTTTAGTAGGGCGGGTTGAGCAGTTCTTC. Translating gives CASSLVGRVEQFF.

This chain joins TRBV28 and TRBJ2-7; 11 bases fit TRBD1. V dropped 6 bases and J dropped 6; count of bases not matched to a gene: 4. The CDR3 is 13 residues long. Germline V gives CDR1 MDHEN, CDR2 SYDVKM. The CDR3 here is CASRGTGGGEQYF. CDR3 bases: TGTGCCAGCAGGGGGACAGGGGGAGGCGAGCAGTACTTC.

This rearrangement joins TRBV5-4 to TRBJ2-6, with no clear D. Trimming cost V 0 bases and J 2 bases, with 12 bases left between them. Germline assignment: CDR1 SGHNT and CDR2 YYREEE (reference sequence). The CDR3 spans 17 residues. The CDR3 DNA is TGTGCCAGCAGCTTGGGGCAGGCCCGAGCTGGGGCCAACGTCCTGACTTTC. Residues: CASSLGQARAGANVLTF.

Only one count was recorded for this clone. The rearrangement joins TRBV6-5 to TRBJ2-1, with TRBD2 matching 9 bases. V lost 2 bases to trimming and J lost 6 bases; unmatched junction nucleotides: 8. The CDR3 is 16 amino acids. Germline V CDR1 and CDR2: MNHEY, SVGAGI. The CDR3 DNA reads as TGTGCCAGCAGTTACCGGGGGACTAGCTCTGTCAATGAGCAGTTCTTC. Amino acid sequence: CASSYRGTSSVNEQFF.

This chain links TRBV5-6 with TRBJ1-5; D is ambiguous. This CDR3 is 14 amino acids long. CDR1 is SGHDT and CDR2 is YYEEEE in the germline V gene. The V and J ends lost 1 base and 4 bases respectively, with 9 bases between them. The CDR3 region has the DNA TGTGCCAGCAGCTTGCAACCGCGAAATCAGCCCCAGCATTTT. Encoded protein: CASSLQPRNQPQHF.

The V gene is TRBV9, the J gene TRBJ2-1; 7 positions match TRBD2. From germline, CDR1 is SGDLS and CDR2 YYNGEE. The junction had 11 bases not matched to a gene; V was cut back by 0 bases and J by 8 bases. The CDR3 totals 16 residues. The CDR3 DNA is TGTGCCAGCAGCGTAGCTCGGGGGGAACCCGTGGATGAGCAGTTCTTC. Residues: CASSVARGEPVDEQFF.

V gene TRBV30 combines with J gene TRBJ1-2; the match to TRBD1 covers 7 bases. Trimming at V came to 0 bases and at J to 2 bases, leaving 6 bases not matched to a gene. Germline CDR1 GTSNPN, CDR2 SVGIG (reference sequence). The CDR3 is made up of 15 amino acids. Here the CDR3 DNA reads TGTGCCTGGAGTGTCTGGGCAGGGGGAAACTATGGCTACACCTTC. This translates into CAWSVWAGGNYGYTF.

This chain links TRBV7-9 with TRBJ1-2; 10 positions match TRBD1. There are 14 residues in the CDR3. V gave up 0 bases and J gave up 13 bases; unmatched junction bases: 8. Germline V gene data show CDR1 as SEHNR and CDR2 as FQNEAQ (reference sequence). In DNA form, the CDR3 reads TGTGCCAGCAGCTTAGCCGGGACAGGGGAGGCTGGCACCTTC. This translates into CASSLAGTGEAGTF.

CDR3 DNA: TGTGCCAGCAGCTTATCGCGGGTTGGGATGGGTTGGCAGTTCTTC. Protein product: CASSLSRVGMGWQFF. This sequence joins TRBV13 and TRBJ2-1; D might be TRBD2 (5 bases). This CDR3 comprises 15 residues. V was cut by 2 bases and J by 12 bases, with 20 bases left in between. Germline CDR1 and CDR2: PRHDT and FYEKMQ (reference sequence).

J is TRBJ2-6 and V is TRBV10-1; D perhaps matches TRBD1 (6 bases). Germline values: CDR1 WNHNN, CDR2 SYGVQD (reference sequence). The V end was cut by 8 bases, the J end by 1 base, with 18 bases between. The CDR3 length is 17 residues. This chain's CDR3 is CASLPPLQGSGANVLTF. In DNA form, the CDR3 reads TGCGCCAGCCTTCCTCCCCTACAGGGTTCTGGGGCCAACGTCCTGACTTTC.

This rearrangement joins TRBV19 to TRBJ1-1; a possible D gene is TRBD1 (6 bases). Looked up from germline, CDR1 is LNHDA and CDR2 is SQIVND (reference sequence). Trimming cost V 5 bases and J 5 bases, with 15 bases left between them. This CDR3 contains 14 residues. DNA for the CDR3: TGTGCCAGTAGTCTAGGTGAACAGGGAACTGAAGCTTTCTTT. This translates into CASSLGEQGTEAFF. Full variable domain (missing parts from reference TRBV19 and TRBJ1-1): DGGITQSPKYLFRKEGQNVTLSCEQNLNHDAMYWYRQDPGQGLRLIYYSQIVNDFQKGDIAEGYSVSREKKESFPLTVTSAQKNPTAFYLCASSLGEQGTEAFFGQGTRLTVV.

This clone has a single count. The rearrangement links TRBV27 to TRBJ1-2; D gene ambiguous. Germline V CDR1 and CDR2: MNHEY, SMNVEV (reference sequence). The CDR3 is 14 residues long. Trimming took 5 bases from V and 2 from J, leaving 12 bases between them. The chain's CDR3 is CASSNSPVNYGYTF. CDR3 sequence (DNA): TGTGCCAGCAGTAACTCCCCGGTGAACTATGGCTACACCTTC.

CDR3 in amino acids: CASSFRGLAGVYEQYF. The CDR3 region has the DNA TGTGCCAGCAGCTTCAGAGGACTAGCGGGAGTATACGAGCAGTACTTC. The chain recombines TRBV7-2 with TRBJ2-7, with TRBD2 matching over 13 bases. CDR1 and CDR2 from the germline V gene are SGHTA and FQGNSA. The CDR3 consists of 16 residues. V shed 3 bases and J 4 bases; nucleotides not matched to a gene: 6.

V usage is TRBV12-5 and J usage is TRBJ2-1, with 9 bases matching TRBD2. Unmatched junction bases numbered 6, after V lost 4 bases and J lost 5 bases. CDR1 is LGHNT, CDR2 FRNRAP, per germline. This CDR3 comprises 15 residues. CDR3 bases: TGTGCTAGTGGTTCACCTCTAGCGGGGAACAATGAGCAGTTCTTC. Residues: CASGSPLAGNNEQFF. Full variable domain (remainder filled in from reference TRBV12-5 and TRBJ2-1): DARVTQTPRHKVTEMGQEVTMRCQPILGHNTVFWYRQTMMQGLELLAYFRNRAPLDDSGMPKDRFSAEMPDATLATLKIQPSEPRDSAVYFCASGSPLAGNNEQFFGPGTRLTVL.

The rearrangement uses TRBV4-1 and TRBJ2-1, with a tentative D call TRBD2 (6 bases). The CDR3 contains 16 residues. Germline loops: CDR1 MGHRA, CDR2 YSYEKL. With 1 base removed from V and 8 bases from J, the gap between germline ends came to 18 bases. CDR3 nucleotides: TGCGCCAGCAGCCAAGGTACTAGCTGGGCCCTTGATGAGCAGTTCTTC. Protein product: CASSQGTSWALDEQFF.

The V gene is TRBV12-3 or TRBV12-4, the J gene TRBJ1-2; D is ambiguous. Trimming removed 6 bases from V and 6 bases from J, with 14 bases in between. This CDR3 contains 13 residues. In DNA, the CDR3 is TGTGCCAGCAGCAGTGGCCCTCCCGATGGCTACACCTTC. Its translation is CASSSGPPDGYTF.

The rearrangement uses TRBV5-6 and TRBJ2-2; 9 positions agree with TRBD1. CDR1 SGHDT and CDR2 YYEEEE come from the germline V gene. The CDR3 length is 14 residues. Trimming at V came to 4 bases and at J to 8 bases, leaving 6 bases not matched to a gene. CDR3 nucleotide sequence: TGTGCCAGCAGCACTTTACAGGGGGCAGGGGAGCTGTTTTTT. This sequence encodes CASSTLQGAGELFF.

V and J are TRBV19 and TRBJ1-2; D not resolved. Germline V gene lookup returns CDR1 LNHDA and CDR2 SQIVND (reference sequence). The CDR3 is 16 residues long. The V end lost 5 bases, the J end lost 0 bases, and 16 bases lay between the germline ends. The CDR3 region has the DNA TGTGCCAGTAGTTCCTCTTCACTTAATTCTAACTATGGCTACACCTTC. Protein sequence: CASSSSSLNSNYGYTF. Based on the CDR3 plus reference TRBV19 and TRBJ1-2, the full variable domain is DGGITQSPKYLFRKEGQNVTLSCEQNLNHDAMYWYRQDPGQGLRLIYYSQIVNDFQKGDIAEGYSVSREKKESFPLTVTSAQKNPTAFYLCASSSSSLNSNYGYTFGSGTRLTVV.

The V call is TRBV7-6, the J call TRBJ2-7; 11 nucleotides agree with TRBD2. Germline V gene sequence: CDR1 SGHVS, CDR2 FNYEAQ. The trim removed 5 bases at V and 4 bases at J, leaving 10 bases unmatched. The CDR3 loop spans 16 amino acids. CDR3 residues: CASSPGAPSGRYEQYF. CDR3 in DNA: TGTGCCAGCAGCCCAGGCGCGCCTAGCGGGAGGTACGAGCAGTACTTC.